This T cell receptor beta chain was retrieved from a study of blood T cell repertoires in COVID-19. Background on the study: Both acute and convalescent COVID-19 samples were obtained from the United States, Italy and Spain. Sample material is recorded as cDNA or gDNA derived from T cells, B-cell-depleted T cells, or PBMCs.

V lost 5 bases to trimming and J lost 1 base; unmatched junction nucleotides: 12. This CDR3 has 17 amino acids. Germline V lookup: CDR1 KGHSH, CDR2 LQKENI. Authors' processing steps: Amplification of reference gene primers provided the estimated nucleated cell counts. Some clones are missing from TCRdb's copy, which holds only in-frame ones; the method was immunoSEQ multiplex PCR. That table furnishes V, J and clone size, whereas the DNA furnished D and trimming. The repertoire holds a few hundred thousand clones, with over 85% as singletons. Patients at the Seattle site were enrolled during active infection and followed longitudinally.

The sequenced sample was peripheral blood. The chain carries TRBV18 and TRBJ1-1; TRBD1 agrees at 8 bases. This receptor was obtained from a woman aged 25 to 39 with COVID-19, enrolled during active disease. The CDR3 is CASSSGQGGRGNTEAFF. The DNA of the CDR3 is TGTGCCAGCTCATCCGGACAGGGAGGAAGGGGGAACACTGAAGCTTTCTTT.